The clone carrying this T cell receptor (beta chain) was counted only a few times. TCRdb itself ran the RT-PCR reads through MiXCR, one entry per CDR3 protein. This table holds about 230,000 distinct CDR3 sequences, approximately 14% found once. The sample belongs to a study of patients and donors after allogeneic stem cell transplantation. Material for sequencing was blood, either unsorted or a sorted T cell fraction (not recorded which). This sequence was found in a human donor who was either an allogeneic HSCT recipient or a stem cell or donor lymphocyte infusion donor (not recorded which). It is not recorded whose cells these are; they may come from a transplant donor.

The CDR3 sequence: CASSEGPRDEQFF. In DNA form, the CDR3 reads TGTGCCAGCAGCGAGGGTCCACGGGATGAGCAGTTCTTC. The chain links TRBV5-6 to TRBJ2-1; D might be TRBD2 (5 bases). CDR3 size: 13 residues. V was shortened by 4 bases and J by 8 bases, with 13 bases between the two germline ends. The germline CDR1 and CDR2 sequences are SGHDT and YYEEEE.